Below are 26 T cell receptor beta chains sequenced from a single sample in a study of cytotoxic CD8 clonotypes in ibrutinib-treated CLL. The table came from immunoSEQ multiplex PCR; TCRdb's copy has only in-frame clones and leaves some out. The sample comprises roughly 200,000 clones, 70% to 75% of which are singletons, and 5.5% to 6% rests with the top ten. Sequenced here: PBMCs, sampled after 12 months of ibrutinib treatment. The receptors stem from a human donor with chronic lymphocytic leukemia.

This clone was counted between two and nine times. This CDR3 is CASSIEGRASDTQYF. DNA for the CDR3: TGTGCCAGTAGTATAGAAGGCCGCGCGTCCGATACGCAGTATTTT. This chain connects TRBV19 to TRBJ2-3, with no clear D. The CDR3 covers 15 residues. V was pared by 0 bases and J by 6 bases, with 13 bases between. CDR1 is LNHDA, CDR2 SQIVND, per germline (reference sequence).

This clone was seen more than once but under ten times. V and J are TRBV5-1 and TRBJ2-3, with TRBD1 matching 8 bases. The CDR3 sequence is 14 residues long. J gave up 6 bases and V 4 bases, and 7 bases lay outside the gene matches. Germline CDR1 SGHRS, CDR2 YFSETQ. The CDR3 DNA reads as TGCGCCAGCAGCGTGCTCCCAGGGGGCGATACGCAGTATTTT. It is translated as CASSVLPGGDTQYF.

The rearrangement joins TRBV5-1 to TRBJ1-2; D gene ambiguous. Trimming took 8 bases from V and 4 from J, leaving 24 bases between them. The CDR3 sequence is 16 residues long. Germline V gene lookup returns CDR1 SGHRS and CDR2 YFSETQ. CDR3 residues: CASTSGPQRASYGYTF. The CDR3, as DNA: TGCGCCAGTACCTCCGGGCCCCAGAGGGCGAGCTATGGCTACACCTTC. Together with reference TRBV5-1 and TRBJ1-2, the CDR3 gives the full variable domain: KAGVTQTPRYLIKTRGQQVTLSCSPISGHRSVSWYQQTPGQGLQFLFEYFSETQRNKGNFPGRFSGRQFSNSRSEMNVSTLELGDSALYLCASTSGPQRASYGYTFGSGTRLTVV.

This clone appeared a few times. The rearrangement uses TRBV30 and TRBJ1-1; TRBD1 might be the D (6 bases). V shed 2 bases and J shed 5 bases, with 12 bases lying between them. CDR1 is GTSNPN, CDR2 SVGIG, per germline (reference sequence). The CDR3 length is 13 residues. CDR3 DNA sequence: TGTGCCTGGAGTTCGAACACAGGGACTGAAGCTTTCTTT. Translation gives CAWSSNTGTEAFF.

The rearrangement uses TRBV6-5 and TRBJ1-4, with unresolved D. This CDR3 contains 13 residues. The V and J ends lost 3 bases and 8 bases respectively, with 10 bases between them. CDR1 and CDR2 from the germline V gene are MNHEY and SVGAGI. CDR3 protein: CASSYTSYEKLFF. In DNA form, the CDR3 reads TGTGCCAGCAGTTATACTTCCTACGAAAAACTGTTTTTT.

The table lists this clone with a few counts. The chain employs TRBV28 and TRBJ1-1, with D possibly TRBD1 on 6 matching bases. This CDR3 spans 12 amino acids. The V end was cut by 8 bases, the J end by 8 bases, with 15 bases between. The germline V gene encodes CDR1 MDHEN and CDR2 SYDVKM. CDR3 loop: CASHTRGQEAFF. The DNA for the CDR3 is TGTGCCAGCCACACCAGGGGCCAGGAAGCTTTCTTT.

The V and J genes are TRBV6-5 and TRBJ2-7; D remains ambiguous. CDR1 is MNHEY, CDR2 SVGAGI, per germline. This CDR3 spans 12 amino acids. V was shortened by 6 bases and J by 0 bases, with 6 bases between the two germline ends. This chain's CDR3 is CASRTNSYEQYF. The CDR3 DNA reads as TGTGCCAGCAGGACGAACTCCTACGAGCAGTACTTC.

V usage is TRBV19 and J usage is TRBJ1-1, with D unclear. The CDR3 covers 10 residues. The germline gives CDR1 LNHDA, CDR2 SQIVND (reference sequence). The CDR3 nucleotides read TGTGGGGGAGTGAGGACTGAAGCTTTCTTT. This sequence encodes CGGVRTEAFF. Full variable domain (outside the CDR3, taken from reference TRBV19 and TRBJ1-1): DGGITQSPKYLFRKEGQNVTLSCEQNLNHDAMYWYRQDPGQGLRLIYYSQIVNDFQKGDIAEGYSVSREKKESFPLTVTSAQKNPTAFYLCGGVRTEAFFGQGTRLTVV.

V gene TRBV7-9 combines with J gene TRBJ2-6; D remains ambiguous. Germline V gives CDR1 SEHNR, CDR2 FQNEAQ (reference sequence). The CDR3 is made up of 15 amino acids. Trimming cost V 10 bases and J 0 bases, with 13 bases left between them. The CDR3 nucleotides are TGTGCCACCCGCGATGGGAACTCTGGGGCCAACGTCCTGACTTTC. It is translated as CATRDGNSGANVLTF.

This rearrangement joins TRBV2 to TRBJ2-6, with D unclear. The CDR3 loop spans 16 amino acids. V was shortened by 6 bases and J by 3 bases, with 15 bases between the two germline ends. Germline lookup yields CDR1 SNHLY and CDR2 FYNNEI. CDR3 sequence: CASRTPDGYGANVLTF. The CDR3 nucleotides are TGTGCCAGCAGGACCCCCGACGGGTATGGGGCCAACGTCCTGACTTTC. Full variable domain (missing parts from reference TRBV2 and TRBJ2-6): EPEVTQTPSHQVTQMGQEVILRCVPISNHLYFYWYRQILGQKVEFLVSFYNNEISEKSEIFDDQFSVERPDGSNFTLKIRSTKLEDSAMYFCASRTPDGYGANVLTFGAGSRLTVL.

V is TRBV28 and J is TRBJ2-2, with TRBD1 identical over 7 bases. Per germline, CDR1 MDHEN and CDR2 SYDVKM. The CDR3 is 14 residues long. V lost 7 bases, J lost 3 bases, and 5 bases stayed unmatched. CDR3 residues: CASTYRGYTGELFF. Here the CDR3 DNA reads TGTGCCAGCACCTACAGGGGATACACCGGGGAGCTGTTTTTT.

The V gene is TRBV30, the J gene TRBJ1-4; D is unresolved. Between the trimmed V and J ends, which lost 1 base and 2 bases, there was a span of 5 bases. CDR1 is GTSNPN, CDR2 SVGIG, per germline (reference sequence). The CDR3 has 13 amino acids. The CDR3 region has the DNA TGTGCCTGGAGTGAGCAGACTAATGAAAAACTGTTTTTT. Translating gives CAWSEQTNEKLFF.

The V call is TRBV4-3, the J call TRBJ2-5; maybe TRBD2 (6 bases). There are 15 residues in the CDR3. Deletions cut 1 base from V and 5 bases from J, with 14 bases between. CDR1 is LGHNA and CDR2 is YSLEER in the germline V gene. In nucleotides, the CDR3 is TGCGCCAGCAGCCAAGGAGGCGGGACCCTGGAGACCCAGTACTTC. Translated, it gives CASSQGGGTLETQYF.

CDR3 amino acids: CASSDIGVANTEAFF. CDR3 in DNA: TGTGCCAGCAGTGATATAGGAGTTGCGAACACTGAAGCTTTCTTT. The chain has TRBV25-1 and TRBJ1-1; D is unresolved. The germline gives CDR1 MGHDK, CDR2 SYGVNS. The CDR3 totals 15 residues. With 3 bases removed from V and 1 base from J, the gap between germline ends came to 12 bases.

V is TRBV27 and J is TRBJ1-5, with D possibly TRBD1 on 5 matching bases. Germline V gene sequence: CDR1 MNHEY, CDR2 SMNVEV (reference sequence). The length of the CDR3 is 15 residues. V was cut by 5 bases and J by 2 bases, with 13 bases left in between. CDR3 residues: CASSPVGGGNQPQHF. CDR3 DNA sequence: TGTGCCAGCAGTCCTGTGGGAGGGGGCAATCAGCCCCAGCATTTT.

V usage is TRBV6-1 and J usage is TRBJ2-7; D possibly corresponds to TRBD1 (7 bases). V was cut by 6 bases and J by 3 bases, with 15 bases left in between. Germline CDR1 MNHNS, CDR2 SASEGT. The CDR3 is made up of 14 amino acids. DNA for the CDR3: TGTGCCAGCAGGCGCGGGACAGCCATCTACGAGCAGTACTTC. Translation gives CASRRGTAIYEQYF.

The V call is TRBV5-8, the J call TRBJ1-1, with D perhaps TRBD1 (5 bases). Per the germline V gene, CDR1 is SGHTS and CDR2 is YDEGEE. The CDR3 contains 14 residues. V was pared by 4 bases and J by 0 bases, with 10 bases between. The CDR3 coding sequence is TGTGCCAGCAGCCGGGGCTTGCTGAACACTGAAGCTTTCTTT. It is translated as CASSRGLLNTEAFF.

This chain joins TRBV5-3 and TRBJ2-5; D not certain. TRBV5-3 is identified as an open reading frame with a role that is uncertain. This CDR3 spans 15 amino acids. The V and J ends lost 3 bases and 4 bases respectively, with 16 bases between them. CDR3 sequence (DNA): TGTGCCAGAAGCTGCCGACCAGACGGTCGAGAGACCCAGTACTTC. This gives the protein CARSCRPDGRETQYF.

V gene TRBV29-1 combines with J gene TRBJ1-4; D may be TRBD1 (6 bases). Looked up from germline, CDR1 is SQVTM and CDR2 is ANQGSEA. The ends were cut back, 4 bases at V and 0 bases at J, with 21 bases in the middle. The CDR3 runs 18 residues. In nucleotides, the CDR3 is TGCAGCGTTGCACCCGACAGGACCTACAGCCCAACTAATGAAAAACTGTTTTTT. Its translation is CSVAPDRTYSPTNEKLFF.

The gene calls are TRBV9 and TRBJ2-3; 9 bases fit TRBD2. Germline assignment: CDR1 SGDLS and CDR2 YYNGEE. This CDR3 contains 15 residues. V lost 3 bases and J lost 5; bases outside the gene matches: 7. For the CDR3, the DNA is TGTGCCAGCAGCGCAGTACTACTAGCGGGAGATACGCAGTATTTT. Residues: CASSAVLLAGDTQYF. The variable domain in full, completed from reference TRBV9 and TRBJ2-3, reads DSGVTQTPKHLITATGQRVTLRCSPRSGDLSVYWYQQSLDQGLQFLIQYYNGEERAKGNILERFSAQQFPDLHSELNLSSLELGDSALYFCASSAVLLAGDTQYFGPGTRLTVL.

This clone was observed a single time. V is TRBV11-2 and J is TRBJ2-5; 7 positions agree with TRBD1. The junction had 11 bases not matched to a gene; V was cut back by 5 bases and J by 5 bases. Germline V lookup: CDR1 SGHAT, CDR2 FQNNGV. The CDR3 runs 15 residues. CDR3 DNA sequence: TGTGCCAGCAGCCGGAGTAGAGGGGGCGTGGAGACCCAGTACTTC. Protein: CASSRSRGGVETQYF.

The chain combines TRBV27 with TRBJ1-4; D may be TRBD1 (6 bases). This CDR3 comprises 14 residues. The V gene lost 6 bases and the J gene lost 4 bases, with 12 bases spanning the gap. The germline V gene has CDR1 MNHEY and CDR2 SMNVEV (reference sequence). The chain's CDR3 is CASRRWTDNEKLFF. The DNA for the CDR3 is TGTGCCAGCAGGAGATGGACAGATAATGAAAAACTGTTTTTT.

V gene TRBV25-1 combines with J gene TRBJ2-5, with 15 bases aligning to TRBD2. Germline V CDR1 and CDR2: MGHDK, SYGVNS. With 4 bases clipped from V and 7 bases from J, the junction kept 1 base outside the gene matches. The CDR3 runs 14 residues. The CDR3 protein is CASSGTSGRGTQYF. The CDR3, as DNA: TGTGCCAGCAGTGGGACTAGCGGGAGGGGGACCCAGTACTTC.

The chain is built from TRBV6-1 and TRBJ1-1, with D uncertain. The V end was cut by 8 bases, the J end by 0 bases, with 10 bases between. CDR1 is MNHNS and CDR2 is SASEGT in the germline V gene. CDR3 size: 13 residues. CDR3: CASERTLNTEAFF. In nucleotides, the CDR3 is TGTGCCAGCGAGAGGACGTTGAACACTGAAGCTTTCTTT.

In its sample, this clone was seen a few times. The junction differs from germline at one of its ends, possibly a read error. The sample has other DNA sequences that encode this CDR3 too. The CDR3 is CASSPASYNEQFF. The CDR3 DNA reads TGTGCTAGCAGCCCAGCCTCCTACAATGAGCAGTTCTTC. J is TRBJ2-1 and V is TRBV7-7; D is undetermined. This CDR3 has 13 residues. Per germline, CDR1 SSHAT and CDR2 FNYEAQ (reference sequence).

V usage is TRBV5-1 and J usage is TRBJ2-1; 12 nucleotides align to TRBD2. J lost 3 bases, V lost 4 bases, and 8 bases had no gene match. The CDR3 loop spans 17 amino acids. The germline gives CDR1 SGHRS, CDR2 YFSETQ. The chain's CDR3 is CASSASGLAGSYNEQFF. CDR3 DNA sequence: TGCGCCAGCAGCGCAAGCGGACTAGCGGGGAGCTACAATGAGCAGTTCTTC.